This is a list of T cell receptor beta chains from one sample in a study of T-cell memory formation after mild COVID-19. TCRdb redid the calling of the 5' RACE reads with MiXCR, one entry per CDR3 protein. The table has about half a million distinct CDR3 sequences, around a sixth seen once. The sample was PBMCs or a T cell subset sorted from them (not recorded which). The receptors here all came from an adult woman who had mild COVID-19 (a few samples of this study predate the infection). Cell type and time point are not known. CDR3s include the opening cysteine and the closing phenylalanine or tryptophan. A D gene is named only where the DNA matches it firmly. The size entry is marked missing in some rows and otherwise reads once, few, many or a size class.

V	size	J	D	CDR3	DNA
TRBV24-1	few	TRBJ2-1	TRBD2	CATSDVGLAEQFF	TGTGCCACCAGTGACGTGGGACTAGCGGAGCAGTTCTTC
TRBV20-1	few	TRBJ2-3	NA	CSARDQGPRDTQYF	TGCAGTGCTAGAGATCAGGGGCCGAGAGATACGCAGTATTTT
TRBV12-3/TRBV12-4	NA	TRBJ2-2	TRBD1	CASRLGQGVSGELFF	TGTGCCAGCAGACTGGGACAGGGGGTCTCCGGGGAGCTGTTTTTT
TRBV7-9	few	TRBJ2-5	NA	CASSFTGVTETQYF	TGTGCCAGCAGCTTTACGGGGGTGACGGAGACCCAGTACTTC
TRBV9	NA	TRBJ2-4	TRBD2	CASSVGPLAGLKNIQYF	TGTGCCAGCAGCGTAGGGCCGCTAGCGGGACTTAAAAACATTCAGTACTTC
TRBV15	many	TRBJ2-1	NA	CATSRDLGSLASSSYNEQFF	TGTGCCACCAGCAGAGATCTAGGGAGTTTAGCGTCGAGCTCCTACAATGAGCAGTTCTTC
TRBV3-1	NA	TRBJ2-3	NA	CASSQDHLGGDTQYF	TGTGCCAGCAGCCAAGACCACCTCGGTGGAGATACGCAGTATTTT
TRBV7-8	many	TRBJ1-3	NA	CASSPPGGNTIYF	TGTGCCAGCAGCCCCCCTGGAGGAAACACCATATATTTT
TRBV7-9	NA	TRBJ2-1	NA	CASSSGTPLGSYNEQFF	TGTGCCAGCAGCTCCGGGACCCCCCTGGGCTCCTACAATGAGCAGTTCTTC
TRBV29-1	few	TRBJ2-1	TRBD2	CSVPVGAGGYNEQFF	TGCAGCGTCCCTGTCGGAGCGGGAGGGTACAATGAGCAGTTCTTC
TRBV20-1	few	TRBJ2-2	NA	CSARDGGSGELFF	TGCAGTGCTAGAGATGGGGGGTCCGGGGAGCTGTTTTTT
TRBV3-1	NA	TRBJ1-1	NA	CASSQDAGFTEAFF	TGTGCCAGCAGCCAAGACGCAGGGTTCACTGAAGCTTTCTTT
TRBV6-2/TRBV6-3	NA	TRBJ2-3	NA	CASTPDTQSTDTQYF	TGTGCCAGCACCCCGGACACCCAGAGCACAGATACGCAGTATTTT
TRBV29-1	NA	TRBJ2-3	TRBD2	CSVESSGKVTDTQYF	TGCAGCGTTGAAAGTAGCGGGAAAGTCACAGATACGCAGTATTTT
TRBV12-3/TRBV12-4	few	TRBJ1-2	NA	CASSYGGRAIYGYTF	TGTGCCAGCAGTTACGGCGGCAGGGCGATCTATGGCTACACCTTC
TRBV11-2	few	TRBJ1-3	NA	CASRKGGFTTGNTIYF	TGTGCCAGCAGGAAAGGCGGTTTTACCACTGGAAACACCATATATTTT
TRBV15	NA	TRBJ2-5	TRBD2	CATSRRGLAGGQETQYF	TGTGCCACCAGCAGGAGAGGACTAGCGGGAGGGCAGGAGACCCAGTACTTC
TRBV7-9	few	TRBJ2-7	TRBD2	CASSLASAGGRYEQYF	TGTGCCAGCAGCTTAGCGTCGGCGGGAGGAAGATACGAGCAGTACTTC
TRBV10-3	NA	TRBJ1-3	TRBD1	CATHPGTGRSGNTIYF	TGTGCCACTCACCCCGGGACAGGTCGCTCTGGAAACACCATATATTTT
TRBV5-4	NA	TRBJ2-7	TRBD1	CASSSTPGQGLEQYF	TGTGCCAGCAGCTCAACTCCGGGACAGGGTCTCGAGCAGTACTTC
TRBV24-1	NA	TRBJ1-1	NA	CATSDLQGTEAFF	TGTGCCACCAGTGATTTACAGGGCACTGAAGCTTTCTTT
TRBV20-1	NA	TRBJ2-7	TRBD2	CSARRFAGENSYEQYF	TGCAGTGCTAGGAGGTTCGCGGGGGAGAACTCCTACGAGCAGTACTTC
TRBV12-3/TRBV12-4	once	TRBJ2-1	TRBD1	CASSQKTGLMHAGYNEQFF	TGTGCCAGCAGTCAAAAGACAGGGCTAATGCACGCTGGCTACAATGAGCAGTTCTTC
TRBV9	few	TRBJ2-7	NA	CASSVHDRVYEQYF	TGTGCCAGCAGCGTACATGATAGGGTCTACGAGCAGTACTTC
TRBV11-1	few	TRBJ2-2	NA	CASSFSDTGELFF	TGTGCCAGCAGCTTCTCCGACACCGGGGAGCTGTTTTTT
TRBV10-3	few	TRBJ2-3	TRBD2	CAISGGGGTDTQYF	TGTGCCATCAGTGGGGGGGGAGGTACAGATACGCAGTATTTT
TRBV7-9	NA	TRBJ2-3	NA	CASSLKNGDTQYF	TGTGCCAGCAGCTTAAAAAACGGGGATACGCAGTATTTT
TRBV7-2	few	TRBJ2-7	TRBD2	CASSHLGLDDKQYF	TGTGCCAGCAGCCATCTCGGACTAGATGACAAGCAGTACTTC
TRBV11-3	few	TRBJ2-7	TRBD1	CASSLVHTKQGDSYEQYF	TGTGCCAGCAGCTTAGTGCATACCAAACAGGGGGACTCCTACGAGCAGTACTTC
TRBV18	NA	TRBJ1-1	NA	CASSPLAGPNTEAFF	TGTGCCAGCTCACCGTTGGCAGGACCGAACACTGAAGCTTTCTTT
TRBV10-3	NA	TRBJ2-1	NA	CAISASRDEQFF	TGTGCCATCAGTGCCTCGCGCGATGAGCAGTTCTTC
TRBV20-1	NA	TRBJ1-6	NA	CSARDIRSYNSPLHF	TGCAGTGCTAGAGATATAAGGTCTTACAATTCACCCCTCCACTTT
TRBV7-6	few	TRBJ2-2	NA	CASSLAGNANTGELFF	TGTGCCAGCAGCTTAGCGGGTAACGCGAACACCGGGGAGCTGTTTTTT
TRBV7-9	NA	TRBJ2-7	TRBD2	CASSRLGSGDYEQYF	TGTGCCAGCAGCCGCCTCGGAAGCGGGGATTACGAGCAGTACTTC
TRBV6-5	NA	TRBJ1-1	NA	CASSYSRRGNTEAFF	TGTGCCAGCAGTTACTCGAGGAGGGGGAACACTGAAGCTTTCTTT
TRBV6-2/TRBV6-3	NA	TRBJ2-5	NA	CASSYDRSYLQETQYF	TGTGCCAGCAGTTATGATCGGAGTTATTTGCAAGAGACCCAGTACTTC
TRBV10-3	few	TRBJ2-1	TRBD2	CAISVREGNNEQFF	TGTGCCATCAGTGTTCGGGAGGGAAACAATGAGCAGTTCTTC
TRBV10-3	NA	TRBJ1-2	NA	CAIGTIVGDGYTF	TGTGCCATCGGGACAATCGTTGGCGATGGCTACACCTTC
TRBV5-1	NA	TRBJ2-2	NA	CASSLEYTGELFF	TGCGCCAGCAGCTTGGAGTACACCGGGGAGCTGTTTTTT
TRBV7-2	many	TRBJ2-1	NA	CASSLGVGTSEQFF	TGTGCCAGCAGCTTAGGGGTCGGGACGAGTGAGCAGTTCTTC
TRBV14	NA	TRBJ2-4	TRBD1	CASSSAHRGAKNIQYF	TGTGCCAGCAGCTCGGCCCACAGGGGGGCCAAAAACATTCAGTACTTC
TRBV4-1	many	TRBJ2-1	TRBD2	CASSHPTSGLYNEQFF	TGCGCCAGCAGCCACCCGACTAGCGGACTATACAATGAGCAGTTCTTC